These 6 T cell receptor delta chains originate from one sample sequenced in a study of Vδ1+ human thymocytes (dated by TCRdb to the late 2010s). What the work shows at the level of the full study, not this receptor alone: In contrast to oligoclonal peripheral blood repertoires, thymic TRG and TRD repertoires appeared to be highly polyclonal with Gaussian CDR3 length distributions.

No antigen has been identified for these receptors. Sequencer: Illumina MiSeq. RNA was extracted with the RNeasy mini kit and reverse transcribed using Superscript III. To generate the CDR3 amplicons, a multiplex PCR was run using pooled V-gene forward primers together with a constant-region reverse primer that carried Illumina adaptor overhangs. After TCRdb called clones again from the public reads with CATT, rows with identical DNA were merged. For this sample the table gives 25,000 to 30,000 delta-chain clones, of which about 7% were detected only once. The leading ten clones occupy 0.8% to 1% of the sample. Sequencing used Vdelta1+ gamma-delta thymocytes from the thymus. Interpreted using the paper, the cell subset or site label stands for: FACS-sorted CD3+ TCRalphabeta- TCRVdelta1+ TCRVdelta2- thymocytes. Source of these receptors: a girl under three years old who had congenital heart surgery.

This clone was counted only a few times. A read error may account for a junction end that differs from germline. The chain carries TRDV1 and TRDJ1; 10 bases fit TRDD3. Germline V gene data show CDR1 as TSWWSYY and CDR2 as QGS. The CDR3 spans 27 residues. The CDR3: CALGELRRLMSTGGLRFASHLSDRLIF. CDR3 DNA sequence: TGTGCTCTTGGGGAACTTCGTCGTTTAATGAGTACTGGGGGATTACGCTTCGCGAGCCACCTTTCCGATAGACTCATCTTT.

The V and J genes are TRDV1 and TRDJ1, with 9 bases that match TRDD2. With V trimmed by 4 bases and J by 0 bases, 21 bases remained unmatched. The CDR3 consists of 21 residues. CDR1 and CDR2 from the germline V gene are TSWWSYY and QGS. The CDR3 DNA reads TGTGCTCTTGGGGCCTGGCCTTCCTACGTCCTCAATACCCAGTACACCGATAAACTCATCTTT. It is translated as CALGAWPSYVLNTQYTDKLIF.

This rearrangement joins TRDV1 to TRDJ1, with TRDD3 matching 11 bases. The CDR3 extends over 18 amino acids. CDR1 is TSWWSYY, CDR2 QGS, per germline. V dropped 3 bases and J dropped 2; count of bases not matched to a gene: 11. This CDR3 is CALGDPIRGGYATDKLIF. CDR3 bases: TGTGCTCTTGGGGACCCAATACGTGGGGGATACGCAACCGATAAACTCATCTTT.

This clone was counted between two and nine times. The chain couples TRDV1 to TRDJ1, with TRDD3 matching over 7 bases. The CDR3 length is 20 residues. The germline gives CDR1 TSWWSYY, CDR2 QGS. V gave up 4 bases and J gave up 0 bases; unmatched junction bases: 20. The CDR3 bases are TGTGCTCTTGGGGGGGGTTATTCCCATGGCATGGGGGAGTACACCGATAAACTCATCTTT. Translation gives CALGGGYSHGMGEYTDKLIF.

The chain has TRDV1 and TRDJ1; D is possibly TRDD2 (5 bases). CDR3 size: 16 residues. Per the germline V gene, CDR1 is TSWWSYY and CDR2 is QGS. V lost 2 bases and J 3 bases, leaving 16 bases between the germline ends. The CDR3 bases are TGTGCTCTTGGGGAATCGGTCTTCCCTCTAGCCGATAAACTCATCTTT. It translates to CALGESVFPLADKLIF.

Worth noting for this clone: A much bigger clone sits one base away, suggesting this may be a read error. V gene TRDV2 combines with J gene TRDJ1; D not certain. Germline V gene data show CDR1 as GEAIGNYY and CDR2 as EKD. The CDR3 length is 16 residues. CDR3 bases: TGTGCCTGTGACACAGCCCCTGGCCCCTGCACCGATAAACCCATCTTT. It is translated as CACDTAPGPCTDKPIF.